The source of this TCR beta chain is a study of shared clonotypes between healthy human individuals. Whole-study context: CD4 naive cells filled three plates per donor, CD4 memory three, CD8 naive two and CD8 memory one.

Study results and caveats: The diversity represented, both genetic and in exposure history, was limited by few donors. What naive subsets generally showed was a larger estimated richness than memory subsets showed. Sampling used blood alone; tissue repertoires probably differ.

TCRdb's copy holds only in-frame clones and misses some; the assay was immunoSEQ multiplex PCR. The sample records about 2.4 million clones, 93% being singletons. CDR3 length: 16 amino acids. Looked up from germline, CDR1 is SGDLS and CDR2 is YYNGEE. Trimming left V 0 bases short and J 0 bases short, with 7 bases between. A note on this clone: Its matching antigen is unknown.

The genes are TRBV9 and TRBJ2-6; D gene unclear. This clonotype was sampled from a young man in good health. Some clones in this sample may be carry-over from other donors' samples. Source material: naive CD4+ T cells from PBMCs. Subset given: CD45RA+ positively selected. The DNA for the CDR3 is TGTGCCAGCAGCGTAGCCGGCCACTCTGGGGCCAACGTCCTGACTTTC. Encoded protein: CASSVAGHSGANVLTF.